These 6 T cell receptor beta chains were sequenced from one sample in a study of blood T cells in healthy people across ages. Primers used in a second PCR of about 6 to 12 cycles were a sample-barcoded 5' primer and a J-beta primer mix. TCRdb reanalysed the 5' RACE reads using MiXCR and keeps one entry per CDR3 protein. The sample lists about 640,000 distinct CDR3 sequences, 58% occurring once. Sequencing was done on a sample of blood. The origin of the receptors is a man between 60 and 75 years old in good health.

This clonotype showed up many times. This chain connects TRBV7-9 to TRBJ2-1; TRBD1 or TRBD2 may be the D gene (5 bases each). The CDR3 is 14 residues long. Trimming took off 5 bases at V and 0 bases at J, with 8 bases between the two ends. Germline values: CDR1 SEHNR, CDR2 FQNEAQ (reference sequence). The CDR3 spells CASSRDHSYNEQFF. The CDR3 DNA sequence: TGTGCCAGCAGCCGGGACCACTCCTACAATGAGCAGTTCTTC. Filled out from reference TRBV7-9 and TRBJ2-1, the complete variable domain reads DTGVSQNPRHKITKRGQNVTFRCDPISEHNRLYWYRQTLGQGPEFLTYFQNEAQLEKSRLLSDRFSAERPKGSFSTLEIQRTEQGDSAMYLCASSRDHSYNEQFFGPGTRLTVL.

This rearrangement joins TRBV7-2 to TRBJ2-3, with D perhaps TRBD2 (6 bases). The CDR3 extends over 13 amino acids. The germline V gene has CDR1 SGHTA and CDR2 FQGNSA. V gave up 2 bases and J gave up 9 bases, with 12 bases separating them. The CDR3: CASSLMGGTTQYF. The CDR3 DNA sequence: TGTGCCAGCAGCTTAATGGGGGGAACCACGCAGTATTTT.

The J gene is TRBJ2-4, the V gene TRBV20-1; D remains ambiguous. TRBJ2-5 matches the DNA end more closely, so the J call is doubtful. CDR1 and CDR2 from the germline V gene are DFQATT and SNEGSKA (reference sequence). The CDR3 is 14 residues long. The CDR3 bases are TGCAGTGCTGCCCGTGGGATGCTCCAAGAGACCCAGTACTTC. Translating gives CSAARGMLQETQYF.

J is TRBJ2-3 and V is TRBV5-1; no reliable D call. Trimming pared 0 bases from V and 3 bases from J, leaving 11 bases between. Per germline, CDR1 SGHRS and CDR2 YFSETQ. This CDR3 contains 15 residues. DNA for the CDR3: TGCGCCAGCAGCTTGGACAGACCGGGTACAGATACGCAGTATTTT. Its translation is CASSLDRPGTDTQYF. Drawing the rest from reference TRBV5-1 and TRBJ2-3, the complete variable domain is KAGVTQTPRYLIKTRGQQVTLSCSPISGHRSVSWYQQTPGQGLQFLFEYFSETQRNKGNFPGRFSGRQFSNSRSEMNVSTLELGDSALYLCASSLDRPGTDTQYFGPGTRLTVL.

The chain couples TRBV12-5 to TRBJ1-1; D unclear. Germline V lookup: CDR1 LGHNT, CDR2 FRNRAP. The CDR3 is 14 residues long. The V end was cut by 7 bases, the J end by 1 base, with 13 bases between. CDR3 region: CASANGGRNTEAFF. The CDR3 DNA reads TGTGCTAGTGCCAACGGCGGCCGGAACACTGAAGCTTTCTTT.

Concerning this clonotype: A much larger clone differs by one base, so this may be a read error. This sequence joins TRBV5-1 and TRBJ2-5; unclear D gene. This CDR3 comprises 11 residues. Germline CDR1 SGHRS, CDR2 YFSETQ. The chain's CDR3 is CAGSVQETQYF. The CDR3 coding sequence is TGCGCCGGCAGCGTCCAAGAGACCCAGTACTTC.